The source of this T cell receptor (beta chain) is a study of early T cells in non-severe SARS-CoV-2 infection. On the study more broadly: Bulk RNA taken from unsorted whole blood was sequenced, leaving chains unpaired.

This clonotype appeared a few times. Trimming shortened V by 9 bases and J by 4 bases, and 23 bases separated the two germline ends. Germline CDR1 KGHDR, CDR2 SFDVKD. There are 17 residues in the CDR3. TCRdb analysed the 5' RACE reads with MiXCR anew, one entry per CDR3 protein. The table lists about 68,000 distinct CDR3 sequences, under 13% of them singletons. Sequencing used whole blood. The clonotype originates from an adult who was a healthcare worker with PCR-confirmed SARS-CoV-2 infection or an uninfected control (not recorded which). The V gene is TRBV24-1, the J gene TRBJ2-2, with D possibly called TRBD1 or TRBD2 (5 bases each). As DNA, the CDR3 is TGTGCCACCGAGGGGACGAATACAGGACGTGGCACCGGGGAGCTGTTTTTT. Translating gives CATEGTNTGRGTGELFF.